Below are 25 T cell receptor beta chains sequenced from a single sample in a study of cytomegalovirus exposure and HLA in healthy donors. Primers included in the PCR were 60 Vbeta and 13 Jbeta primers. This table comes from immunoSEQ multiplex PCR, and its TCRdb copy is limited to in-frame clones, with some not included. The top ten hold approximately 5% of the sample, which has approximately 100,000 clones, around four fifths seen once. Sample: PBMCs. The receptors come from a woman between 35 and 50 years old in good health and CMV-seronegative.

The gene calls are TRBV30 and TRBJ2-7; weak D call: TRBD1 (6 bases). Per germline, CDR1 GTSNPN and CDR2 SVGIG (reference sequence). This CDR3 comprises 16 residues. Trimming removed 3 bases from V and 3 bases from J, with 21 bases in between. CDR3 loop: CAWRETGNSNSYEQYF. The CDR3 region has the DNA TGTGCCTGGAGGGAGACAGGTAATAGTAATAGCTACGAGCAGTACTTC.

The genes are TRBV20-1 and TRBJ2-3, with D unclear. The V gene's germline CDR1 is DFQATT and CDR2 SNEGSKA (reference sequence). The CDR3 has 10 amino acids. Between the trimmed V and J ends, which lost 6 bases and 8 bases, there was a span of 9 bases. The CDR3 spells CSAKSSTQYF. In DNA form, the CDR3 reads TGCAGTGCCAAGAGTAGTACGCAGTATTTT.

J is TRBJ1-2 and V is TRBV18, with 7 bases lining up with TRBD1. After removal of 3 bases from V and 5 bases from J, the junction contained 6 bases not matched to a gene. This CDR3 is built from 14 residues. Germline lookup yields CDR1 KGHSH and CDR2 LQKENI. DNA of the CDR3: TGTGCCAGCTCACCGCGGCAGGGGGAGTATGGCTACACCTTC. Residues: CASSPRQGEYGYTF.

V is TRBV2 and J is TRBJ2-7; the D gene is possibly TRBD2 (6 bases). Trimming stripped 5 bases from V and 3 bases from J, with 14 bases between. The germline V gene has CDR1 SNHLY and CDR2 FYNNEI. The CDR3 contains 14 residues. For the CDR3, the DNA is TGTGCCAGCAGTATAGGGAGGTTAGGCTACGAGCAGTACTTC. As protein: CASSIGRLGYEQYF.

The rearrangement joins TRBV1 to TRBJ1-6. TRBV1 is noted as a pseudogene. The CDR3 extends over 17 amino acids. The CDR3 nucleotides are TGCACCAGCAGTCAGGGTGGGGGGGGGAATTATAATTCACCCCTCCACTTT. It translates to CTSSQGGGGNYNSPLHF.

The V call is TRBV29-1, the J call TRBJ2-7, with D perhaps matching TRBD2 (5 bases). The CDR3 runs to 12 residues. Germline V gene sequence: CDR1 SQVTM, CDR2 ANQGSEA. Trimming shortened V by 0 bases and J by 7 bases, and 10 bases separated the two germline ends. CDR3 loop: CSVEEEALEQYF. Here the CDR3 DNA reads TGCAGCGTTGAAGAGGAGGCGCTAGAGCAGTACTTC.

This clone was found a few times. The rearrangement links TRBV7-3 to TRBJ2-6; D possibly corresponds to TRBD1 (5 bases). V was pared by 5 bases and J by 2 bases, with 7 bases between. The CDR3 spans 14 residues. CDR1 and CDR2 (germline): SGHTA, FQGTGA. In nucleotides, the CDR3 is TGTGCCAGCAGCAGGGGCGCTGGGGCCAACGTCCTGACTTTC. This translates into CASSRGAGANVLTF.

The gene calls are TRBV4-3 and TRBJ2-1; D remains ambiguous. The CDR3 totals 15 residues. Trimming took off 4 bases at V and 2 bases at J, with 12 bases between the two ends. Per the germline V gene, CDR1 is LGHNA and CDR2 is YSLEER. The chain's CDR3 is CASSPLHSPYNEQFF. CDR3 sequence (DNA): TGCGCCAGCAGCCCTCTGCACAGCCCCTACAATGAGCAGTTCTTC.

The chain couples TRBV7-2 to TRBJ2-1, with TRBD2 identical over 9 bases. The CDR3 has 13 amino acids. With 5 bases clipped from V and 8 bases from J, the junction kept 4 bases outside the gene matches. Per the germline V gene, CDR1 is SGHTA and CDR2 is FQGNSA. The CDR3, as DNA: TGTGCCAGCAGCGCGACTAGCGGCGATGAGCAGTTCTTC. Its protein is CASSATSGDEQFF.

The rearrangement links TRBV7-2 to TRBJ2-5; the D is unclear. The CDR3 has 13 amino acids. Trimming shortened V by 4 bases and J by 1 base, and 7 bases separated the two germline ends. Germline V gene sequence: CDR1 SGHTA, CDR2 FQGNSA. DNA of the CDR3: TGTGCCAGCAGCTCCGTTTTCCAAGAGACCCAGTACTTC. Amino acid sequence: CASSSVFQETQYF.

Of note for this clone: Distinct nucleotide sequences in the sample also encode this CDR3. The chain has TRBV7-9 and TRBJ1-1; 9 bases line up with TRBD1. The length of the CDR3 is 14 residues. V lost 3 bases and J lost 4; bases outside the gene matches: 3. CDR1 SEHNR and CDR2 FQNEAQ come from the germline V gene (reference sequence). CDR3 region: CASSLGTGSTEAFF. The CDR3 nucleotides read TGTGCCAGCAGCTTGGGGACAGGGAGCACTGAAGCTTTCTTT. The whole variable domain, filled in from reference TRBV7-9 and TRBJ1-1, reads DTGVSQNPRHKITKRGQNVTFRCDPISEHNRLYWYRQTLGQGPEFLTYFQNEAQLEKSRLLSDRFSAERPKGSFSTLEIQRTEQGDSAMYLCASSLGTGSTEAFFGQGTRLTVV.

The rearrangement joins TRBV4-1 to TRBJ2-3; TRBD2 might be the D (6 bases). Deletions cut 4 bases from V and 1 base from J, with 12 bases between. Germline-derived CDR1 and CDR2 are MGHRA and YSYEKL. CDR3 length: 15 amino acids. CDR3 in DNA: TGCGCCAGCAGCCCATCTCCGGGGGGCACAGATACGCAGTATTTT. It codes for CASSPSPGGTDTQYF.

This clone was counted between two and nine times. The genes are TRBV27 and TRBJ1-5; D gene ambiguous. Trimming left V 9 bases short and J 0 bases short, with 15 bases between. CDR1 is MNHEY and CDR2 is SMNVEV in the germline V gene (reference sequence). CDR3 length: 15 residues. The CDR3 bases are TGTGCCAGTAAACGTACAGTCTATAGCAATCAGCCCCAGCATTTT. Translated: CASKRTVYSNQPQHF.

This chain links TRBV7-9 with TRBJ2-3, with 10 bases fitting TRBD2. Germline V lookup: CDR1 SEHNR, CDR2 FQNEAQ (reference sequence). The CDR3 has 16 amino acids. The ends lost 0 bases at V and 3 bases at J; junction bases unmatched: 3. The CDR3 DNA follows: TGTGCCAGCAGCTTAGCTAGCGGGGGGAGGACAGATACGCAGTATTTT. As protein: CASSLASGGRTDTQYF.

The chain has TRBV28 and TRBJ2-5, with TRBD2 matching over 9 bases. The CDR3 is 13 amino acids. V gave up 3 bases and J gave up 9 bases; unmatched junction bases: 5. Germline V gene lookup returns CDR1 MDHEN and CDR2 SYDVKM. The CDR3 spells CASSFGLARSQYF. In DNA form, the CDR3 reads TGTGCCAGCAGTTTTGGACTAGCGCGTTCCCAGTACTTC.

In this sample, this clone turned up once. The CDR3 bases are TGTGCCAGCAGCCAGAAAAAGACAGGGGCTCGCTCCTACAATGAGCAGTTCTTC. Residues: CASSQKKTGARSYNEQFF. V and J are TRBV5-4 and TRBJ2-1; the match to TRBD1 covers 8 bases. Per the germline V gene, CDR1 is SGHNT and CDR2 is YYREEE (reference sequence). The V gene end was trimmed by 4 bases and the J gene end by 0 bases; junction bases not matched to a gene: 12. The CDR3 runs to 18 residues.

V usage is TRBV7-2 and J usage is TRBJ2-1, with TRBD2 matching 8 bases. The CDR3 extends over 14 amino acids. V was pared by 4 bases and J by 9 bases, with 8 bases of the junction left unmatched. Germline values: CDR1 SGHTA, CDR2 FQGNSA. Written as DNA, the CDR3 is TGTGCCAGCAGCTCAAAGCGGGGGAGGGGTGAGCAGTTCTTC. Protein sequence: CASSSKRGRGEQFF.

The V and J genes are TRBV6-1 and TRBJ2-3; 8 positions agree with TRBD2. The CDR3 runs to 16 residues. Losses at the gene ends were 3 bases for V and 6 bases for J; bases not matched to a gene: 11. Germline CDR1 MNHNS, CDR2 SASEGT. CDR3 residues: CASSEGPGLGSDTQYF. In DNA form, the CDR3 reads TGTGCCAGCAGTGAGGGACCGGGACTAGGTTCTGATACGCAGTATTTT.

V is TRBV27 and J is TRBJ1-2; D not certain. The length of the CDR3 is 15 residues. V was trimmed by 5 bases and J by 8 bases, leaving 21 bases between them. Germline V CDR1 and CDR2: MNHEY, SMNVEV (reference sequence). The CDR3 sequence is CASSISREVRGGYTF. The CDR3 coding sequence is TGTGCCAGCAGTATCTCCCGAGAGGTGAGAGGCGGCTACACCTTC.

As to this clone: Different DNA sequences within this sample yield the same CDR3. The chain uses TRBV9 and TRBJ1-1, with D hard to call. Germline V CDR1 and CDR2: SGDLS, YYNGEE. This CDR3 comprises 13 residues. With 0 bases removed from V and 4 bases from J, the gap between germline ends came to 7 bases. CDR3 DNA sequence: TGTGCCAGCAGCGTAGTTTCAGGCACTGAAGCTTTCTTT. Protein product: CASSVVSGTEAFF.

In nucleotides, the CDR3 is TGTGCCAGCAGCTTAGAACAGAATAACCCCGCAGCTTTCTTT. Its translation is CASSLEQNNPAAFF. The V call is TRBV7-2, the J call TRBJ1-1; D is unclear. The germline V gene encodes CDR1 SGHTA and CDR2 FQGNSA. V was pared by 1 base and J by 10 bases, with 16 bases between. The CDR3 length is 14 residues. The complete variable domain, with remaining parts taken from reference TRBV7-2 and TRBJ1-1, reads GAGVSQSPSNKVTEKGKDVELRCDPISGHTALYWYRQSLGQGLEFLIYFQGNSAPDKSGLPSDRFSAERTGGSVSTLTIQRTQQEDSAVYLCASSLEQNNPAAFFGQGTRLTVV.

The rearrangement links TRBV12-5 to TRBJ2-6, with TRBD2 matching over 10 bases. The CDR3 sequence is 18 residues long. CDR1 is LGHNT and CDR2 is FRNRAP in the germline V gene. Trimming took 4 bases from V and 0 from J; bases not matched to a gene: 6. The CDR3 loop reads CASGWTSGTFSGANVLTF. The CDR3 bases are TGTGCTAGTGGTTGGACTAGCGGTACTTTCTCTGGGGCCAACGTCCTGACTTTC.

This clone was seen a handful of times. The conserved phenylalanine or tryptophan normally closing the CDR3 is absent here, so this likely arose from a read error. The chain links TRBV7-6 to TRBJ1-1; D remains ambiguous. Trimming stripped 1 base from V and 1 base from J, with 4 bases between. Germline loops: CDR1 SGHVS, CDR2 FNYEAQ. The CDR3 is made up of 13 amino acids. In nucleotides, the CDR3 is TGTGCCAGCAGCTTAGAGGGGAACACTGAAGCTTTCGTT. Its translation is CASSLEGNTEAFV.

The chain recombines TRBV6-4 with TRBJ2-1, with 12 bases fitting TRBD1. V was pared by 5 bases and J by 8 bases, with 4 bases of the junction left unmatched. This CDR3 spans 14 amino acids. CDR1 and CDR2 from the germline V gene are MRHNA and SNTAGT. The CDR3 DNA reads as TGTGCCAGCAGTACCGGGACAGGGGGCTATGAGCAGTTCTTC. As protein: CASSTGTGGYEQFF.

The gene calls are TRBV4-1 and TRBJ1-6; possibly TRBD1 for D (5 bases). CDR1 is MGHRA and CDR2 is YSYEKL in the germline V gene. There are 15 residues in the CDR3. V was shortened by 2 bases and J by 8 bases, with 13 bases between the two germline ends. The CDR3: CASSQQEQVDSPLHF. The CDR3, as DNA: TGCGCCAGCAGCCAACAGGAACAGGTGGATTCACCCCTCCACTTT.